This TCR beta chain was recorded in a study of cytomegalovirus exposure and HLA in healthy donors. Study-level points and caveats: Association with HLA alleles at 0.05 false discovery rate was found for some 18,000 TCR beta sequences in a later analysis.

60 Vbeta and 13 Jbeta primers were used in PCR. The authors' processing: Later, an analysis found 80 million or so unique TCR beta chains, and 8.5 million to 14 million of these were shared. Clones were read by immunoSEQ multiplex PCR, and TCRdb kept only the in-frame ones, dropping some. The DNA gave D and trimming, while V, J and clone size come from that table. Among some 98,000 clones listed, around 80% were seen once. As to this clone: The antigen is undetermined.

Sample: PBMCs. The clonotype originates from a man aged 35-49 years in good health and CMV-seronegative.

CDR3 protein: CASSMVRGTGHSTDTQYF. The CDR3 DNA sequence: TGTGCCAGTAGTATGGTGCGGGGGACAGGCCACAGCACAGATACGCAGTATTTT. The rearrangement uses TRBV19 and TRBJ2-3; a possible D gene is TRBD1 (8 bases). The V end lost 3 bases, the J end lost 0 bases, and 19 bases lay between the germline ends. Germline V gene sequence: CDR1 LNHDA, CDR2 SQIVND (reference sequence). There are 18 residues in the CDR3.